This entry lists 17 T cell receptor beta chains sequenced from one sample in a study of blood T cell repertoires in COVID-19. Clones were read by immunoSEQ multiplex PCR, and TCRdb kept only the in-frame ones, dropping some. Here the sample spans around 250,000 clones, 80% to 90% being singletons. The sample was PBMCs or T cells enriched from blood (not recorded which). These receptor sequences come from a woman aged 45-59 years who had recovered from COVID-19.

The chain employs TRBV27 and TRBJ2-7, with 9 bases lining up with TRBD1. Germline V gene data show CDR1 as MNHEY and CDR2 as SMNVEV (reference sequence). The CDR3 spans 15 residues. V was clipped by 6 bases and J by 4 bases; unmatched bases: 10. DNA for the CDR3: TGTGCCAGCAGACCCCGACAGGGGGGATTTTACGAGCAGTACTTC. This translates into CASRPRQGGFYEQYF.

The chain has TRBV6-5 and TRBJ1-4; 7 bases match TRBD1. Trimming took 8 bases from V and 4 from J; bases not matched to a gene: 1. Germline V gene data show CDR1 as MNHEY and CDR2 as SVGAGI. The CDR3 runs 12 residues. In DNA, the CDR3 is TGTGCCAGCGGGACAGTTAATGAAAAACTGTTTTTT. It yields the protein CASGTVNEKLFF.

The rearrangement joins TRBV28 to TRBJ1-5; 7 bases map to TRBD1. CDR1 and CDR2 from the germline V gene are MDHEN and SYDVKM. After removal of 5 bases from V and 4 bases from J, the junction contained 8 bases not matched to a gene. The CDR3 is made up of 15 amino acids. The CDR3 region is CASSVGTVGNQPQHF. The DNA of the CDR3 is TGTGCCAGCAGTGTCGGGACAGTTGGAAATCAGCCCCAGCATTTT.

This clone has a handful of counts. The rearrangement joins TRBV3-1 (or the pseudogene TRBV3-2) to TRBJ1-6; weak D call: TRBD1 (6 bases). V was shortened by 1 base and J by 12 bases, with 16 bases between the two germline ends. Germline V gene lookup returns CDR1 LGHDT and CDR2 YNNKEL (reference sequence). The CDR3 has 15 residues. CDR3: CASSQAGDGKVPLHF. Here the CDR3 DNA reads TGTGCCAGCAGCCAAGCAGGGGACGGAAAGGTACCCCTCCACTTT.

The chain recombines TRBV28 with TRBJ2-3, with TRBD2 identical over 11 bases. The V segment lost 5 bases and the J segment 3 bases; nucleotides outside the gene matches: 10. CDR3 size: 17 residues. CDR1 MDHEN and CDR2 SYDVKM come from the germline V gene. CDR3 DNA sequence: TGTGCCAGCAGTAGACTAGCGGGAAAAACGAAAACAGATACGCAGTATTTT. It translates to CASSRLAGKTKTDTQYF.

This chain joins TRBV5-4 and TRBJ2-3; 8 bases are a match to TRBD2. The J segment lost 4 bases and the V segment lost 7 bases, leaving 11 bases of the junction unmatched. Germline V gene data show CDR1 as SGHNT and CDR2 as YYREEE (reference sequence). The CDR3 is 15 residues long. The CDR3 DNA follows: TGTGCCAGCTCCATGGAGGCGGGAGGCCCAGATACGCAGTATTTT. Protein: CASSMEAGGPDTQYF.

This chain connects TRBV2 to TRBJ1-5, with D possibly TRBD1 on 6 matching bases. From germline, CDR1 is SNHLY and CDR2 FYNNEI. Trimming removed 1 base at V and 10 bases at J, with 11 bases between. This CDR3 spans 13 amino acids. The CDR3 spells CASSEVIRGPQHF. In DNA, the CDR3 is TGTGCCAGCAGTGAAGTTATCAGGGGCCCCCAGCATTTT.

V usage is TRBV11-2 and J usage is TRBJ1-6; D gene unclear. CDR3 length equals 15 residues. Deletions cut 5 bases from V and 11 bases from J, with 19 bases between. CDR1 SGHAT and CDR2 FQNNGV come from the germline V gene. The CDR3 spells CASSLLLGDGPPLHF. CDR3 DNA: TGTGCCAGCAGCCTCCTACTAGGAGACGGGCCACCCCTCCACTTT.

The rearrangement joins TRBV28 to TRBJ1-2; tentative D call: TRBD1 (6 bases). The ends were cut back, 6 bases at V and 2 bases at J, with 13 bases in the middle. This CDR3 has 14 amino acids. Germline V gives CDR1 MDHEN, CDR2 SYDVKM. The CDR3: CASRQDRPNYGYTF. CDR3 bases: TGTGCCAGCAGACAGGACAGACCAAACTATGGCTACACCTTC.

This rearrangement joins TRBV7-8 to TRBJ2-7; a possible D gene is TRBD2 (6 bases). Germline CDR1 is SGHVS and CDR2 is FQNEAQ. The CDR3 covers 16 residues. V was trimmed by 5 bases and J by 2 bases, leaving 19 bases between them. CDR3 region: CASSVKGTGFTYEQYF. CDR3 sequence (DNA): TGTGCCAGCAGCGTGAAAGGGACTGGCTTCACCTACGAGCAGTACTTC.

J is TRBJ2-7 and V is TRBV7-2; a possible D gene is TRBD2 (5 bases). Between the trimmed V and J ends, which lost 4 bases and 3 bases, there was a span of 16 bases. CDR1 is SGHTA and CDR2 is FQGNSA in the germline V gene. The CDR3 has 15 residues. The CDR3 sequence: CASSYRGSSGYEQYF. CDR3 bases: TGTGCCAGCAGCTACCGGGGTTCCTCGGGCTACGAGCAGTACTTC.

The V call is TRBV5-1, the J call TRBJ2-7; possible D gene TRBD2, 6 bases. This CDR3 comprises 15 residues. The germline gives CDR1 SGHRS, CDR2 YFSETQ. Trimming shortened V by 2 bases and J by 5 bases, and 17 bases separated the two germline ends. Written as DNA, the CDR3 is TGCGCCAGCAGCTTCCGGGACTCCAGGAGGGACGAGCAGTACTTC. Translation: CASSFRDSRRDEQYF.

This clone was recorded once. The chain joins TRBV7-6 to TRBJ2-3; the D gene is possibly TRBD1 (6 bases). CDR1 and CDR2 from the germline V gene are SGHVS and FNYEAQ. This CDR3 spans 17 amino acids. The V end lost 5 bases, the J end lost 0 bases, and 18 bases lay between the germline ends. The CDR3 DNA is TGTGCCAGCAGCCCGGACAATCGACAGGCTAGCACAGATACGCAGTATTTT. Its translation: CASSPDNRQASTDTQYF.

The V call is TRBV25-1, the J call TRBJ2-7; 9 positions match TRBD1. Germline-derived CDR1 and CDR2 are MGHDK and SYGVNS. This CDR3 comprises 16 residues. The ends lost 5 bases at V and 5 bases at J; junction bases unmatched: 13. CDR3 in DNA: TGTGCCAGCAGTCCTCCCCCCGGGACAGGGCTTAACGAGCAGTACTTC. This codes for CASSPPPGTGLNEQYF.

This chain links TRBV11-2 with TRBJ1-1, with a tentative D call TRBD1 (6 bases). The CDR3 contains 17 residues. Trimming stripped 4 bases from V and 0 bases from J, with 18 bases between. In germline, CDR1 is SGHAT, CDR2 FQNNGV. The CDR3 DNA follows: TGTGCCAGCAGCTCACGTGGGACAATACGAATGAACACTGAAGCTTTCTTT. Protein sequence: CASSSRGTIRMNTEAFF.

V and J are TRBV28 and TRBJ1-5, with D tentatively TRBD1 (5 bases). V was clipped by 6 bases and J by 4 bases, with 19 bases between them. The germline CDR1 and CDR2 sequences are MDHEN and SYDVKM. This CDR3 region has 16 residues. The DNA of the CDR3 is TGTGCCAGCAGCGTTCTGGGAGGGGAAGGTAATCAGCCCCAGCATTTT. Residues: CASSVLGGEGNQPQHF.

The CDR3 DNA is TGTGCCAGCAGTTTATGGCCGGACAGTGAAGCTTTCTTT. This encodes CASSLWPDSEAFF. V usage is TRBV12-3 or TRBV12-4 and J usage is TRBJ1-1; a weak D match, TRBD1 (6 bases). This CDR3 contains 13 residues. With 2 bases removed from V and 7 bases from J, the gap between germline ends came to 11 bases.